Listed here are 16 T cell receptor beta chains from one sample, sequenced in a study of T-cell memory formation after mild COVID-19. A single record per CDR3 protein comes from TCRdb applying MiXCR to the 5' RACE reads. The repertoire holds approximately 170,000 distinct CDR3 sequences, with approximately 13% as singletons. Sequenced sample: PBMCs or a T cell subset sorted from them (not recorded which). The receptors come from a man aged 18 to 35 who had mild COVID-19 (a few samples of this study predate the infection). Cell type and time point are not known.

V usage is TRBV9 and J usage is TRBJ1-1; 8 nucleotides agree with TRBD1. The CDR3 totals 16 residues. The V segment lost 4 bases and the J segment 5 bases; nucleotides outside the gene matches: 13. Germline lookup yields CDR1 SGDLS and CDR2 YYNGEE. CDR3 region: CASSRLTGASGTEAFF. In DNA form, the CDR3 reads TGTGCCAGCAGCAGGCTGACAGGGGCATCGGGGACTGAAGCTTTCTTT.

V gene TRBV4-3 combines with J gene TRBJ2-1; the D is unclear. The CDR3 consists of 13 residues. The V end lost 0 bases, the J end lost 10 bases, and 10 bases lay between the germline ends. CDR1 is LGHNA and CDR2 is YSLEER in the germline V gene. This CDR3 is CASSQDLRREQFF. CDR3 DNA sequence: TGCGCCAGCAGCCAAGATTTACGACGAGAGCAGTTCTTC.

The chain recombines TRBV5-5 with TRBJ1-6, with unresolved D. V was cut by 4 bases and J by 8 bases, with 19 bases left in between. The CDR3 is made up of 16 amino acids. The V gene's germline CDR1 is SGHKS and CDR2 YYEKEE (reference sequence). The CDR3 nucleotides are TGTGCCAGCAGCCACGGTGGCCTTCCCTGGGATTCACCCCTCCACTTT. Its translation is CASSHGGLPWDSPLHF.

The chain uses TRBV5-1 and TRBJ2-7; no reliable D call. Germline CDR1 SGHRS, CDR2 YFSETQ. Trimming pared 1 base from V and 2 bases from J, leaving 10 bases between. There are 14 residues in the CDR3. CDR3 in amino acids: CASSLTRLTYEQYF. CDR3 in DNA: TGCGCCAGCAGCTTGACGAGACTCACCTACGAGCAGTACTTC.

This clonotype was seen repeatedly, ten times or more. The CDR3 sequence: CASSSTDTQYF. The CDR3 coding sequence is TGTGCCAGCAGCTCCACAGATACGCAGTATTTT. The V and J genes are TRBV11-2 and TRBJ2-3; no definite D call. Trimming stripped 4 bases from V and 2 bases from J, with 1 base between. The germline V gene has CDR1 SGHAT and CDR2 FQNNGV. The CDR3 loop spans 11 amino acids.

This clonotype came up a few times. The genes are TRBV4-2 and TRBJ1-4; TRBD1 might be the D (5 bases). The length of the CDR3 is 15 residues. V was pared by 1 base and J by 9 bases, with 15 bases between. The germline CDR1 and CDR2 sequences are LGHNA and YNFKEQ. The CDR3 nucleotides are TGTGCCAGCAGCCAAGCCAGGACAATGGAAAAAAAACTGTTTTTT. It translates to CASSQARTMEKKLFF.

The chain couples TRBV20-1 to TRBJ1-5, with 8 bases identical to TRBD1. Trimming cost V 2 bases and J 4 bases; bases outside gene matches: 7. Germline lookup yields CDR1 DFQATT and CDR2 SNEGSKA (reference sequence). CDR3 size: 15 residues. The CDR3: CSARLLGTGNQPQHF. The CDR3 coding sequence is TGCAGTGCTAGATTGTTGGGGACAGGAAATCAGCCCCAGCATTTT.

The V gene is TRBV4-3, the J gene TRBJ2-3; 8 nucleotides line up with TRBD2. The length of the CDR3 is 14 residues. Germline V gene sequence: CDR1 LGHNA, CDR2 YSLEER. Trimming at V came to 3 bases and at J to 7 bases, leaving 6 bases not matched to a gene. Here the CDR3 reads CASSHGGGPYTQYF. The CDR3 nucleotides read TGCGCCAGCAGCCATGGCGGGGGGCCCTATACGCAGTATTTT.

The CDR3 loop is CASSLRGGDTEAFF. Here the CDR3 DNA reads TGTGCCAGCAGCTTACGGGGTGGGGACACTGAAGCTTTCTTT. The chain joins TRBV7-2 to TRBJ1-1; D ambiguous. With 2 bases removed from V and 3 bases from J, the gap between germline ends came to 10 bases. Germline values: CDR1 SGHTA, CDR2 FQGNSA. The CDR3 sequence is 14 residues long.

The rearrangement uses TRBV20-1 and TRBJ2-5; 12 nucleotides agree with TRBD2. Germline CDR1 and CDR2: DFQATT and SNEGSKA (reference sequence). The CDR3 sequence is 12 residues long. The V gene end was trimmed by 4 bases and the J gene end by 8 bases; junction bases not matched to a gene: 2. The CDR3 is CSAILAGGTQYF. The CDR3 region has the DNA TGCAGTGCTATACTAGCGGGGGGTACCCAGTACTTC.

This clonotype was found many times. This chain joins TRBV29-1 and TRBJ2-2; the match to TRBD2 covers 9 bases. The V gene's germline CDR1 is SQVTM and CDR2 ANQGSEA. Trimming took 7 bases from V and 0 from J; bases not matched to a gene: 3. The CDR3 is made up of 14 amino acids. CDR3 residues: CSAAGGPNTGELFF. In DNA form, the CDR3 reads TGCAGCGCCGCGGGGGGGCCGAACACCGGGGAGCTGTTTTTT.

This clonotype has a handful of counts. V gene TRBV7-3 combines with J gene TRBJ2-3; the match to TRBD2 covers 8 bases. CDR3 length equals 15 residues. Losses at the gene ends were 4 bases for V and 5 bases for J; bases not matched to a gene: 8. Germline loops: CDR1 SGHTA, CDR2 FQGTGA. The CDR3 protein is CASSYGTSFEDTQYF. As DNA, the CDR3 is TGTGCCAGCAGCTACGGGACTAGTTTCGAAGATACGCAGTATTTT.

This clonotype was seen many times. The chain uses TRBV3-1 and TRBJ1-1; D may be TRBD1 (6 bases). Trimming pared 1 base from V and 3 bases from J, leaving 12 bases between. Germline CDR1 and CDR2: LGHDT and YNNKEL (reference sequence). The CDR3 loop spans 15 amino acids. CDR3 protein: CASSQGGGLDTEAFF. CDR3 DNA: TGTGCCAGCAGCCAAGGCGGGGGGCTGGACACTGAAGCTTTCTTT.

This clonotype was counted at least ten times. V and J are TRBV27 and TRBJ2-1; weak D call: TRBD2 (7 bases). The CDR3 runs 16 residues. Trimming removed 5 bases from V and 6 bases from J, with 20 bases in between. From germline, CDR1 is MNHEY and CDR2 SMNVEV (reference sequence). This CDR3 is CASSIPRGAGGNEQFF. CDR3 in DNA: TGTGCCAGCAGTATCCCCCGGGGGGCCGGGGGCAATGAGCAGTTCTTC.

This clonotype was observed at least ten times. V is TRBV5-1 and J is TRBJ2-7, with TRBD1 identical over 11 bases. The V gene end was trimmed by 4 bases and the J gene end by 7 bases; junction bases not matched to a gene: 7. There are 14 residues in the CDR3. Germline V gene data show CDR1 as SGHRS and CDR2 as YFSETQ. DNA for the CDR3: TGCGCCAGCAGCCCCGGACAGGGGGCGGGAGAGCAGTACTTC. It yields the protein CASSPGQGAGEQYF. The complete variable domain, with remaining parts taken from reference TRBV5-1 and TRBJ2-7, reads KAGVTQTPRYLIKTRGQQVTLSCSPISGHRSVSWYQQTPGQGLQFLFEYFSETQRNKGNFPGRFSGRQFSNSRSEMNVSTLELGDSALYLCASSPGQGAGEQYFGPGTRLTVT.

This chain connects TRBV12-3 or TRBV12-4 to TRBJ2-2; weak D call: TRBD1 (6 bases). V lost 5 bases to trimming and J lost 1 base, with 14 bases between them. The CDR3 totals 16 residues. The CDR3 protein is CASSRQAILNTGELFF. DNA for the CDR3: TGTGCCAGCAGTCGACAGGCAATTTTGAACACCGGGGAGCTGTTTTTT.